This T cell receptor beta chain was retrieved from a study of T-cell memory formation after mild COVID-19 (dated by TCRdb to about 2021). Notes on the research overall: Most TCR sequence clusters were specific to one of the two donors. In a couple of donors, T-cell clones that expanded and contracted after mild COVID-19 were tracked by sequencing TCRalpha and TCRbeta repertoires over time. The cohort comprised two young, previously healthy adult volunteers, one female and one male.

General conclusions and limits of the study: Contracting CD4+ clones turned up mainly in the CM and EM memory subsets, whereas EMRA was where CD8+ clones were enriched. Only two mild cases were covered by the study, and larger cohorts that include severe cases with pre-infection samples were considered necessary. Some responding clones were detected in pre-infection memory, which suggested that pre-existing cross-reactive memory T cells had joined the SARS-CoV-2 response. Clones that contracted from day 15 to 85 showed balanced CD4/CD8 phenotypes, whereas a second wave of clones that expanded from day 15 to 37 leaned towards CD4+. Whether the second-wave clones peaking on day 37 were SARS-CoV-2 specific was not confirmed.

These reads were obtained on an Illumina NovaSeq 6000. cDNA libraries for TCRalpha and TCRbeta were prepared by 5'RACE using constant-segment primers, with sample barcodes and unique molecular identifiers added. Trizol reagent was used to extract RNA from every sample. Amplification of the libraries took two PCR steps, and the second step added a second sample barcode plus Illumina TruSeq adapters. Sequencing of the libraries was done on an Illumina NovaSeq, producing 2 x 150 bp paired-end reads. The study's processing was this. With migec v1.2.7, reads were demultiplexed and then collapsed into UMI-guided consensus sequences. With mixcr v2.1.11, UMI consensuses were aligned to TRA and TRB V and J templates and assembled into clonotypes. Clonotypes were classified as expanded or contracted when called significant by both edgeR and NoisET, with noise models trained on biological replicates. For edgeR calls, the thresholds were a false discovery rate-adjusted p below 0.01 and a log2 fold-change of 1. As an exploratory analysis of dynamics, max-normalized trajectories of the 1000 most abundant clonotypes were examined with PCA combined with hierarchical clustering. Each responding clone was given a CD4 or CD8 phenotype based on the CD4+ and CD8+ repertoires, which had been sequenced separately. The raw public data were reprocessed by TCRdb itself: fastp quality trimming at Q25, MiXCR clonotype calling, in-frame beta chains only. Each record represents a unique CDR3 protein, reported with the most common genes and DNA among its rows. The V and J calls shown here were made by TCRdb, not taken from the authors' results. The table for this sample lists around 300,000 distinct CDR3 sequences; around 19% of them were counted only once. The top ten clones comprise under 25% of the sample.

About this clonotype: This clone's antigen is unknown. Qualities for individual bases were not recorded, and no much larger clone is one base off.

According to the germline V gene, CDR1 reads MNHEY and CDR2 reads SVGAGI. The CDR3 has 14 amino acids, counting the end cysteine and phenylalanine. The kept DNA is CDR3 alone, 42 bases in frame from the first base. The junction shows trimming of 3 bases on V and 2 bases on J, plus 11 bases between the germline ends. Ficoll-Paque density gradient centrifugation was used to isolate PBMCs. The receptor was isolated from a man between 18 and 35 years old who had mild COVID-19 (a few samples of this study predate the infection). The sample titles of this study are shuffled in the database, so cell type and time point are left out; the donor was told from shared clones. The sequencing input was PBMCs or a T cell subset sorted from them (not recorded which). The chain uses TRBV6-5 and TRBJ2-7; the D gene is perhaps TRBD1 or TRBD2, each of them matching over 5 bases. The CDR3: CASSYNVGAYEQYF. The DNA reads TGTGCCAGCAGTTATAACGTGGGGGCCTACGAGCAGTACTTC.